The 30 T cell receptor beta chains listed next were all sequenced from one sample in a study of blood T cell repertoires in COVID-19. TCRdb's copy holds only in-frame clones and misses some; the assay was immunoSEQ multiplex PCR. Here the sample spans around 110,000 clones, approximately 82% being singletons. The sequencing sample was made of peripheral blood. These receptors were collected from a man aged 65-85 years with active or convalescent COVID-19.

V and J are TRBV7-8 and TRBJ1-2, with D uncertain. CDR1 and CDR2 (germline): SGHVS, FQNEAQ. This CDR3 spans 18 amino acids. Trimming took off 1 base at V and 0 bases at J, with 18 bases between the two ends. CDR3 sequence (DNA): TGTGCCAGCAGCTTAGGACCGACCGAGGGAACCTCTAACTATGGCTACACCTTC. Residues: CASSLGPTEGTSNYGYTF.

The CDR3 DNA reads TGTGCCAGCAGCGTGGAGATACAGGGTCATAATTCACCCCTCCACTTT. Translated, it gives CASSVEIQGHNSPLHF. The chain employs TRBV9 and TRBJ1-6, with D possibly TRBD1 on 6 matching bases. Germline CDR1 is SGDLS and CDR2 is YYNGEE. Trimming removed 2 bases at V and 5 bases at J, with 14 bases between. This CDR3 spans 16 amino acids.

This rearrangement joins TRBV5-8 to TRBJ2-1; D remains ambiguous. Trimming left V 0 bases short and J 5 bases short, with 18 bases between. This CDR3 has 17 residues. The germline V gene has CDR1 SGHTS and CDR2 YDEGEE. The CDR3 nucleotides read TGTGCCAGCAGCTTGGCCTTAACTTCTGGTTTGGACAATGAGCAGTTCTTC. Its translation: CASSLALTSGLDNEQFF.

This rearrangement joins TRBV7-9 to TRBJ1-4; 7 bases line up with TRBD1. The CDR3 extends over 17 amino acids. The V gene end was trimmed by 1 base and the J gene end by 1 base; junction bases not matched to a gene: 6. Germline V gene lookup returns CDR1 SEHNR and CDR2 FQNEAQ (reference sequence). The CDR3 DNA is TGTGCCAGCAGCTTAGTTTGGGGACAGCTAACTAATGAAAAACTGTTTTTT. It specifies CASSLVWGQLTNEKLFF.

This clone was recorded only once. The chain combines TRBV7-3 with TRBJ2-1; D remains ambiguous. The germline gives CDR1 SGHTA, CDR2 FQGTGA. Trimming removed 3 bases at V and 4 bases at J, with 16 bases between. There are 16 residues in the CDR3. The chain's CDR3 is CASSFKPPADYNEQFF. The CDR3 DNA reads TGTGCCAGCAGCTTTAAACCTCCCGCAGATTACAATGAGCAGTTCTTC.

This clone turned up a few times. The chain employs TRBV11-3 and TRBJ2-1; 9 nucleotides align to TRBD1. This CDR3 is built from 15 residues. CDR1 is SGHNT, CDR2 YENEEA, per germline. The ends lost 7 bases at V and 5 bases at J; junction bases unmatched: 9. The CDR3: CASIIRDRVHNEQFF. For the CDR3, the DNA is TGTGCCAGCATCATACGGGACAGGGTCCACAATGAGCAGTTCTTC.

The chain combines TRBV2 with TRBJ2-7; 8 nucleotides match TRBD2. Germline CDR1 is SNHLY and CDR2 is FYNNEI. The CDR3 is made up of 15 amino acids. The ends lost 3 bases at V and 3 bases at J; junction bases unmatched: 7. CDR3 loop: CASSERNGGGYEQYF. The DNA for the CDR3 is TGTGCCAGCAGTGAGAGAAACGGGGGGGGCTACGAGCAGTACTTC.

CDR3 loop: CASTSSIRGQLGNTEAFF. The CDR3 DNA reads TGTGCCAGTACCAGTTCGATCAGGGGGCAATTAGGGAACACTGAAGCTTTCTTT. This chain links TRBV19 with TRBJ1-1; TRBD1 agrees at 8 bases. Germline CDR1 is LNHDA and CDR2 is SQIVND (reference sequence). This CDR3 comprises 18 residues. V lost 7 bases to trimming and J lost 1 base; unmatched junction nucleotides: 17.

This clone was picked up a small number of times. The CDR3 protein is CASSPTRGGLAGGLNEQFF. The CDR3 DNA sequence: TGTGCCAGCTCACCCACCAGAGGTGGCCTAGCGGGAGGTTTGAATGAGCAGTTCTTC. The chain recombines TRBV18 with TRBJ2-1, with 11 bases identical to TRBD2. V dropped 3 bases and J dropped 7; count of bases not matched to a gene: 17. Germline assignment: CDR1 KGHSH and CDR2 LQKENI. The CDR3 runs 19 residues.

This clone has ten or more counts. This rearrangement joins TRBV11-3 to TRBJ2-3, with 11 positions matching TRBD2. V shed 7 bases and J 2 bases; nucleotides not matched to a gene: 5. CDR1 is SGHNT, CDR2 YENEEA, per germline. CDR3 size: 15 residues. DNA for the CDR3: TGTGCCAGCACCCAGGGACTAGCGGACACAGATACGCAGTATTTT. This translates into CASTQGLADTDTQYF.

This chain joins TRBV3-1 (or the pseudogene TRBV3-2) and TRBJ2-2; D gene uncertain. V was cut by 2 bases and J by 5 bases, with 9 bases left in between. This CDR3 comprises 14 residues. CDR1 is LGHDT, CDR2 YNNKEL, per germline (reference sequence). The CDR3: CASSQKANTGELFF. The CDR3 DNA reads TGTGCCAGCAGCCAAAAAGCCAATACCGGGGAGCTGTTTTTT.

The V call is TRBV28, the J call TRBJ2-7; 11 bases are a match to TRBD2. In germline, CDR1 is MDHEN, CDR2 SYDVKM. V lost 7 bases and J lost 5; bases outside the gene matches: 1. The length of the CDR3 is 12 residues. CDR3 sequence: CASKTSGNEQYF. The DNA for the CDR3 is TGTGCCAGCAAGACTAGCGGGAACGAGCAGTACTTC.

The chain links TRBV3-1 (or the pseudogene TRBV3-2) to TRBJ2-7, with 13 bases lining up with TRBD2. Losses at the gene ends were 5 bases for V and 6 bases for J; bases not matched to a gene: 7. Germline CDR1 and CDR2: LGHDT and YNNKEL (reference sequence). This CDR3 is built from 15 residues. The DNA for the CDR3 is TGTGCCAGCAGCTCATCGGGACTAGCGGGGTCCGAGCAGTACTTC. Protein: CASSSSGLAGSEQYF.

The J gene is TRBJ2-1, the V gene TRBV5-6, with 13 nucleotides matching TRBD2. Unmatched junction bases numbered 7, after V lost 1 base and J lost 6 bases. Germline V gene lookup returns CDR1 SGHDT and CDR2 YYEEEE. CDR3 size: 17 residues. The CDR3 here is CASSLRELAGGSNEQFF. Here the CDR3 DNA reads TGTGCCAGCAGCTTGAGGGAACTAGCGGGGGGGTCCAATGAGCAGTTCTTC.

On this clone itself: A read error may be the cause here, since a much bigger clone is one base away. This CDR3 is also generated by other DNA sequences in the sample. The chain recombines TRBV6-5 with TRBJ1-5, with TRBD1 matching 12 bases. The CDR3 sequence is 15 residues long. J was trimmed by 7 bases and V by 4 bases; bases with no gene match: 5. From germline, CDR1 is MNHEY and CDR2 SVGAGI. This chain's CDR3 is CASSWGQGAGQPQHF. The CDR3 coding sequence is TGTGCCAGCAGTTGGGGACAGGGGGCGGGGCAGCCCCAGCATTTT.

This clone appeared once. This rearrangement joins TRBV27 to TRBJ2-1; TRBD2 agrees at 8 bases. Germline CDR1 MNHEY, CDR2 SMNVEV (reference sequence). The CDR3 covers 17 residues. Trimming cost V 4 bases and J 4 bases; bases outside gene matches: 12. CDR3: CASSSLGAGERYNEQFF. The CDR3 coding sequence is TGTGCCAGCAGTTCCCTAGGAGCGGGAGAGAGATACAATGAGCAGTTCTTC.

This chain links TRBV5-6 with TRBJ1-5; D is possibly TRBD1 (5 bases). This CDR3 is built from 16 residues. The ends were cut back, 1 base at V and 2 bases at J, with 13 bases in the middle. The V gene's germline CDR1 is SGHDT and CDR2 YYEEEE. The CDR3 is CASSLRAGHGNQPQHF. CDR3 nucleotide sequence: TGTGCCAGCAGCTTGAGGGCAGGGCACGGCAATCAGCCCCAGCATTTT.

This clone is a singleton in its sample. J is TRBJ1-5 and V is TRBV10-3; 8 bases agree with TRBD1. Germline CDR1 and CDR2: ENHRY and SYGVKD. This CDR3 comprises 13 residues. V was pared by 6 bases and J by 7 bases, with 5 bases of the junction left unmatched. CDR3 amino acids: CAIRQGDRQPQHF. The CDR3 nucleotides are TGTGCCATCAGACAGGGGGATAGACAGCCCCAGCATTTT.

This rearrangement joins TRBV25-1 to TRBJ1-2; D remains unclear. Germline loops: CDR1 MGHDK, CDR2 SYGVNS. Trimming removed 4 bases at V and 8 bases at J, with 8 bases between. The CDR3 loop spans 11 amino acids. The CDR3 is CASSAGWGYTF. The DNA of the CDR3 is TGTGCCAGCAGTGCGGGTTGGGGCTACACCTTC.

V gene TRBV5-6 combines with J gene TRBJ1-2; 9 bases match TRBD1. CDR1 is SGHDT, CDR2 YYEEEE, per germline. Trimming at V came to 0 bases and at J to 4 bases, leaving 1 base not matched to a gene. The CDR3 covers 14 residues. This chain's CDR3 is CASSLGTGAYGYTF. The CDR3 DNA reads as TGTGCCAGCAGCTTGGGGACAGGGGCCTATGGCTACACCTTC.

The V call is TRBV13, the J call TRBJ2-3, with TRBD2 identical over 12 bases. Looked up from germline, CDR1 is PRHDT and CDR2 is FYEKMQ (reference sequence). The CDR3 is 16 residues long. V shed 4 bases and J 3 bases; nucleotides not matched to a gene: 5. CDR3 coding DNA: TGTGCCAGCAGCTCTCGGACTAGCGGGGTAACAGATACGCAGTATTTT. Amino acids: CASSSRTSGVTDTQYF.

The rearrangement links TRBV7-3 to TRBJ2-3; possibly TRBD2 for D (6 bases). V lost 3 bases and J lost 1, with 11 bases in between. The CDR3 consists of 15 residues. The V gene's germline CDR1 is SGHTA and CDR2 FQGTGA. The CDR3 DNA reads as TGTGCCAGCAGCTTGCGCGGGGCCGGCACAGATACGCAGTATTTT. It translates to CASSLRGAGTDTQYF.

The V call is TRBV5-4, the J call TRBJ2-1; 9 bases align to TRBD2. Germline V gene lookup returns CDR1 SGHNT and CDR2 YYREEE (reference sequence). The CDR3 contains 16 residues. J gave up 2 bases and V 0 bases, and 3 bases lay outside the gene matches. The CDR3 bases are TGTGCCAGCAGCTTGGGGCTAGCGGGACCCTACAATGAGCAGTTCTTC. This encodes CASSLGLAGPYNEQFF.

This sequence joins TRBV12-5 and TRBJ2-3; unclear D gene. With 9 bases removed from V and 6 bases from J, the gap between germline ends came to 13 bases. The CDR3 covers 12 residues. Germline V gene lookup returns CDR1 LGHNT and CDR2 FRNRAP. CDR3 loop: CASRIRADTQYF. In nucleotides, the CDR3 is TGTGCTAGCCGCATCAGAGCGGATACGCAGTATTTT. The whole variable domain, remainder taken from reference TRBV12-5 and TRBJ2-3, is DARVTQTPRHKVTEMGQEVTMRCQPILGHNTVFWYRQTMMQGLELLAYFRNRAPLDDSGMPKDRFSAEMPDATLATLKIQPSEPRDSAVYFCASRIRADTQYFGPGTRLTVL.

The chain joins TRBV7-8 to TRBJ1-1, with a weak D call TRBD1 (5 bases). The length of the CDR3 is 14 residues. Trimming stripped 1 base from V and 7 bases from J, with 13 bases between. Per the germline V gene, CDR1 is SGHVS and CDR2 is FQNEAQ. CDR3 residues: CASSLVVSGVEAFF. The CDR3 nucleotides are TGTGCCAGCAGCTTAGTGGTATCGGGGGTTGAAGCTTTCTTT.

The genes are TRBV10-3 and TRBJ2-2; 10 bases are shared with TRBD2. In germline, CDR1 is ENHRY, CDR2 SYGVKD. The CDR3 sequence is 16 residues long. Trimming took 4 bases from V and 5 from J; bases not matched to a gene: 7. In DNA form, the CDR3 reads TGTGCCATCAGTGCTTCGGTAGCGGGAGGAACCGGGGAGCTGTTTTTT. This codes for CAISASVAGGTGELFF.

The J gene is TRBJ1-3, the V gene TRBV7-2, with D maybe TRBD1 (5 bases). The CDR3 covers 14 residues. Germline-derived CDR1 and CDR2 are SGHTA and FQGNSA. V dropped 5 bases and J dropped 4 bases, with 12 bases sitting between them. The CDR3: CASSPGPAGNTIYF. CDR3 DNA sequence: TGTGCCAGCAGCCCAGGGCCCGCGGGAAACACCATATATTTT.

The CDR3 sequence is CASSDRGYGYTF. Written as DNA, the CDR3 is TGTGCCAGTTCCGACAGGGGCTATGGCTACACCTTC. V and J are TRBV19 and TRBJ1-2, with TRBD1 identical over 8 bases. Germline CDR1 LNHDA, CDR2 SQIVND (reference sequence). The length of the CDR3 is 12 residues. V gave up 8 bases and J gave up 4 bases; unmatched junction bases: 3.

This clone appeared once. This rearrangement joins TRBV18 to TRBJ2-1, with 7 bases identical to TRBD1. This CDR3 region has 16 residues. In germline, CDR1 is KGHSH, CDR2 LQKENI. Unmatched junction bases numbered 4, after V lost 0 bases and J lost 2 bases. The CDR3 region is CASSPPSTGTYNEQFF. For the CDR3, the DNA is TGTGCCAGCTCACCACCGTCGACAGGGACCTACAATGAGCAGTTCTTC. Looking up the rest from reference TRBV18 and TRBJ2-1 gives the full variable domain: NAGVMQNPRHLVRRRGQEARLRCSPMKGHSHVYWYRQLPEEGLKFMVYLQKENIIDESGMPKERFSAEFPKEGPSILRIQQVVRGDSAAYFCASSPPSTGTYNEQFFGPGTRLTVL.

V and J are TRBV11-2 and TRBJ2-2; 7 positions match TRBD2. Germline V gives CDR1 SGHAT, CDR2 FQNNGV. CDR3 size: 16 residues. With V trimmed by 2 bases and J by 1 base, 4 bases remained unmatched. The CDR3 nucleotides read TGTGCCAGCAGCTTATTGGCTAGCGGGAACACCGGGGAGCTGTTTTTT. Translation: CASSLLASGNTGELFF.